This is a list of T cell receptor beta chains from one sample in a study of CD8 T cells in ankylosing spondylitis. TCRdb re-analysed the 5' RACE reads in MiXCR, keeping a single row per CDR3 protein. The table lists fewer than 130,000 distinct CDR3 sequences, less than 25% of them singletons. Sequenced input: synovial fluid, either unsorted or a sorted T cell fraction (not recorded which). The receptors were gathered from a male donor with ankylosing spondylitis. Each CDR3 is given with its conserved first and last residue. Fields, in order: V gene, J gene, D gene, clone size, CDR3 DNA, CDR3 protein. A D gene is named only where the DNA matches it firmly. Some rows have no size entry. The others give once, few or many, or a class for an expanded clone.

v_gene: TRBV28; j_gene: TRBJ2-7; d_gene: .; abundance: many; CDR3nt: TGTGCCAGCAGCCTTGAGGGCCCCAGGGTGAGGGTCTTC; CDR3aa: CASSLEGPRVRVF
v_gene: TRBV29-1; j_gene: TRBJ1-2; d_gene: .; abundance: .; CDR3nt: TGCAGCGTTGAATTCAGGGCTGCCTATGGCTACACCTTC; CDR3aa: CSVEFRAAYGYTF
v_gene: TRBV10-3; j_gene: TRBJ2-1; d_gene: TRBD1; abundance: few; CDR3nt: TGTGCCATTCAGACAGGGAAATACAATGAGCAGTTCTTC; CDR3aa: CAIQTGKYNEQFF
v_gene: TRBV24-1; j_gene: TRBJ2-3; d_gene: .; abundance: few; CDR3nt: TGTGCCACCAGTGATTTGCACTCAGGGTTCGTATCGGATACGCAGTATTTT; CDR3aa: CATSDLHSGFVSDTQYF
v_gene: TRBV5-1; j_gene: TRBJ2-1; d_gene: .; abundance: .; CDR3nt: TGCGCCAGCAGCCCGGACGGCAGCAATGAGCAGTTCTTC; CDR3aa: CASSPDGSNEQFF
v_gene: TRBV5-6; j_gene: TRBJ1-3; d_gene: .; abundance: once; CDR3nt: TGTGCCAGCAGCGGGGGGCCCCAGACTGGAAACACCATATATTTT; CDR3aa: CASSGGPQTGNTIYF
v_gene: TRBV7-2; j_gene: TRBJ2-1; d_gene: .; abundance: few; CDR3nt: TGTGCCAGCAGCTATCCATACAATGAGCAGTTCTTC; CDR3aa: CASSYPYNEQFF
v_gene: TRBV12-3/TRBV12-4; j_gene: TRBJ1-5; d_gene: .; abundance: .; CDR3nt: TGTGCCAGCACCAGGGTCGGTAGCAATCAGCCCCAGCATTTT; CDR3aa: CASTRVGSNQPQHF
v_gene: TRBV5-6; j_gene: TRBJ2-5; d_gene: TRBD1; abundance: .; CDR3nt: TGTGCCAGCAGCATACCGACAGGGGGACAAGAGACCCAGTACTTC; CDR3aa: CASSIPTGGQETQYF
v_gene: TRBV11-2; j_gene: TRBJ2-1; d_gene: TRBD2; abundance: .; CDR3nt: TGTGCCAGCAGCTTAATGGTGGTAGCGGGAGGGAGTGAGCAGTTCTTC; CDR3aa: CASSLMVVAGGSEQFF
v_gene: TRBV15; j_gene: TRBJ1-6; d_gene: TRBD1; abundance: .; CDR3nt: TGTGCCACCAGCAGAGGGGGGGAGGGGGCTATACCCCTCCACTTT; CDR3aa: CATSRGGEGAIPLHF
v_gene: TRBV20-1; j_gene: TRBJ2-5; d_gene: .; abundance: .; CDR3nt: TGCAGTGCCCGTCGGAGCGGGCAAGAGACCCAGTACTTC; CDR3aa: CSARRSGQETQYF
v_gene: TRBV11-2; j_gene: TRBJ2-1; d_gene: .; abundance: many; CDR3nt: TGTGCCAGCAGCTTAGTGATGTCCTACAATGAGCAGTTCTTC; CDR3aa: CASSLVMSYNEQFF
v_gene: TRBV3-1; j_gene: TRBJ2-5; d_gene: .; abundance: .; CDR3nt: TGTGCCAGCAGCCAAGGGTTAGAGTTCCTTGACGGGAGCCCCATGCAAGAGACCCAGTACTTC; CDR3aa: CASSQGLEFLDGSPMQETQYF
v_gene: TRBV11-2; j_gene: TRBJ2-1; d_gene: .; abundance: many; CDR3nt: TGTGCCAGCAGCTTATGGACCTCCTACAATGAGCAGTTCTTC; CDR3aa: CASSLWTSYNEQFF
v_gene: TRBV6-1; j_gene: TRBJ2-3; d_gene: .; abundance: .; CDR3nt: TGTGCCAGCAGGGGGGGGGCGGAGCGCACAGATACGCAGTATTTT; CDR3aa: CASRGGAERTDTQYF
v_gene: TRBV19; j_gene: TRBJ1-1; d_gene: .; abundance: few; CDR3nt: TGTGCCAGTAGTACGGCCCTCTCCCGGGCGAACACTGAAGCTTTCTTT; CDR3aa: CASSTALSRANTEAFF
v_gene: TRBV5-5; j_gene: TRBJ1-2; d_gene: .; abundance: few; CDR3nt: TGTGCCAGCAGCCTGGGGGCAAATCGGATATATGGCTACACCTTC; CDR3aa: CASSLGANRIYGYTF
v_gene: TRBV12-3/TRBV12-4; j_gene: TRBJ1-6; d_gene: .; abundance: few; CDR3nt: TGTGCCAGCAGTTTCGACAGGTCACCCCTCCACTTT; CDR3aa: CASSFDRSPLHF
v_gene: TRBV18; j_gene: TRBJ2-7; d_gene: .; abundance: few; CDR3nt: TGTGCCAGCTCACCAGTGGCTTTCCTTTACGAGCAGTACTTC; CDR3aa: CASSPVAFLYEQYF
v_gene: TRBV5-1; j_gene: TRBJ2-1; d_gene: .; abundance: .; CDR3nt: TGCGCCAGCAGCTTAGTGGGACGTGTCGAGGAGCAGTTCTTC; CDR3aa: CASSLVGRVEEQFF
v_gene: TRBV4-1; j_gene: TRBJ2-5; d_gene: .; abundance: .; CDR3nt: TGCGCCAGCAGCCATCTAGGAGGGGAAACCCAGTACTTC; CDR3aa: CASSHLGGETQYF